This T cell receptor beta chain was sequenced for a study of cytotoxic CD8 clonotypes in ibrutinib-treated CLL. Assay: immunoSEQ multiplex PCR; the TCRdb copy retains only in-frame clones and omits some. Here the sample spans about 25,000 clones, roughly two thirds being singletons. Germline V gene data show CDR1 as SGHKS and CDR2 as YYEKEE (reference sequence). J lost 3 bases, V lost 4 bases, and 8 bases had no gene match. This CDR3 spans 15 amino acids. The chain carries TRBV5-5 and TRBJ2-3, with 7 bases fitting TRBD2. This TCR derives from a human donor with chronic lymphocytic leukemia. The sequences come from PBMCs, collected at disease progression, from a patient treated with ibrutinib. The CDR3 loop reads CASSPGGSGTDTQYF. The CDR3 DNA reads TGTGCCAGCAGCCCCGGGGGTAGCGGGACAGATACGCAGTATTTT. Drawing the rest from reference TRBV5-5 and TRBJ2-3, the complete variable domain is DAGVTQSPTHLIKTRGQQVTLRCSPISGHKSVSWYQQVLGQGPQFIFQYYEKEERGRGNFPDRFSARQFPNYSSELNVNALLLGDSALYLCASSPGGSGTDTQYFGPGTRLTVL.